These 2 T cell receptor beta chains originate from one sample sequenced in a study of cytomegalovirus exposure and HLA in healthy donors (dated by TCRdb to the late 2010s). Receptor amplification or capture employed the immunoSEQ multiplex PCR assay. The multiplex PCR relied on a mix of 60 forward primers for TCR Vbeta segments and 13 reverse primers for TCR Jbeta segments. The table comes from immuneACCESS by way of TCRdb, which keeps in-frame sequences with V and J called. Part of the clones is missing from these tables; in studies checked, under half for an unresolved V gene and the rest for unknown reasons. Here the sample has under 200,000 clones; around 78% occur a single time. Under 4% of the sample belongs to the ten largest clones. Sequenced input: PBMCs. These receptors all stem from a woman aged 40 to 50 in good health and CMV-seronegative.

The DNA of the CDR3 is TGCGCCAGCAGCTTGGCCACGGGGGGCTCTGGGGCCAACGTCCTGACTTTC. Its protein is CASSLATGGSGANVLTF. The J gene is TRBJ2-6, the V gene TRBV5-1, with TRBD2 identical over 7 bases. CDR1 is SGHRS and CDR2 is YFSETQ in the germline V gene. This CDR3 has 17 residues. Trimming took 0 bases from V and 0 from J; bases not matched to a gene: 3.

V usage is TRBV2 and J usage is TRBJ2-7, with TRBD1 matching 7 bases. J lost 11 bases, V lost 4 bases, and 14 bases had no gene match. The CDR3 runs 14 residues. Looked up from germline, CDR1 is SNHLY and CDR2 is FYNNEI. The CDR3 region is CASSAWQQGQLKYF. Written as DNA, the CDR3 is TGTGCCAGCAGTGCCTGGCAACAGGGGCAGTTAAAGTACTTC.